This T cell receptor (beta chain) came from a study of cytomegalovirus exposure and HLA in healthy donors. Healthy individuals who donated bone marrow served as the donors. About this clone: Its antigen is still unknown. The sample carries other DNA sequences with the same CDR3.

Study results and caveats: Presence/absence analyses took donor sequencing depth as roughly uniform. Later analysis identified about 17,000 TCR beta sequences associated with HLA alleles, using a false discovery rate threshold of 0.05. Generally TCR sequences proved uncommon, though certain public TCRs appeared in numerous donors.

This CDR3 has 12 amino acids. CDR1 is PRHDT and CDR2 is FYEKMQ in the germline V gene (reference sequence). Trimming took off 3 bases at V and 3 bases at J, with 6 bases between the two ends. PCR involved 60 Vbeta and 13 Jbeta primers. Clones were read by immunoSEQ multiplex PCR, and TCRdb kept only the in-frame ones, dropping some. This sample contains some 200,000 clones. Sequences were obtained from PBMCs. This chain connects TRBV13 to TRBJ2-7; no clear D gene. The receptor's source is a man younger than 45 in good health and CMV-seronegative. Here the CDR3 reads CASSLRSYEQYF. CDR3 nucleotides: TGTGCCAGCAGCTTGCGTAGCTACGAGCAGTACTTC.